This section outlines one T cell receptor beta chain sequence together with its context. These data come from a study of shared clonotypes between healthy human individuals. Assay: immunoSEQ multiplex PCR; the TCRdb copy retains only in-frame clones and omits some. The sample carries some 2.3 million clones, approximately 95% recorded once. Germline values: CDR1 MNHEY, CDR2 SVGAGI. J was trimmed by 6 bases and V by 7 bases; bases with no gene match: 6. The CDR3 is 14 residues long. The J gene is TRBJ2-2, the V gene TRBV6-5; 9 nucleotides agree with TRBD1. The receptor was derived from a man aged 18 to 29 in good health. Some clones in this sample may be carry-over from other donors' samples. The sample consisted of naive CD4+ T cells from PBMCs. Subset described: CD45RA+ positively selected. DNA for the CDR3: TGTGCCAGCAACCGGGACAGGGACTCCGGGGAGCTGTTTTTT. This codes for CASNRDRDSGELFF.